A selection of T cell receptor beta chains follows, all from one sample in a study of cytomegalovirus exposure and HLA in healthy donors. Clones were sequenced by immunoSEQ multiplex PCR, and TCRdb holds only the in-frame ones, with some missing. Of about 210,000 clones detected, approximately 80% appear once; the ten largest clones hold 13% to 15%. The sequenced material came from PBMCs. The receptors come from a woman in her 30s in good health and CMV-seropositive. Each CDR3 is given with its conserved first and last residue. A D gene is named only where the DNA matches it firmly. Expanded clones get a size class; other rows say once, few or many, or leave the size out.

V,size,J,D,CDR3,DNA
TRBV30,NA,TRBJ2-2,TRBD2,CAWQAGAGTGELFF,TGTGCCTGGCAAGCGGGAGCGGGTACCGGGGAGCTGTTTTTT
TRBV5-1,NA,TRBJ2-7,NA,CASSLRPEDEQYF,TGCGCCAGCAGCTTGCGCCCGGAGGACGAGCAGTACTTC
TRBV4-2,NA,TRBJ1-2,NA,CASSQDGGVDGYTF,TGTGCCAGCAGCCAAGACGGGGGAGTCGATGGCTACACCTTC
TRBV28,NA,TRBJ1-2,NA,CASTLSGGAYGYTF,TGTGCCAGCACCCTTTCGGGTGGAGCCTATGGCTACACCTTC
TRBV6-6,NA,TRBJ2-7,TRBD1,CASTKDRRDYEQYF,TGTGCCAGCACCAAGGACAGGCGAGACTACGAGCAGTACTTC
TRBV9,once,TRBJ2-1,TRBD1,CASSPGGAGGAYNEQFF,TGTGCCAGCTCGCCCGGAGGCGCAGGGGGCGCATACAATGAGCAGTTCTTC
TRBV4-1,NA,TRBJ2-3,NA,CASSRDITDTQYF,TGCGCCAGCAGCCGAGATATCACAGATACGCAGTATTTT
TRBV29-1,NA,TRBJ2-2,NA,CSVGTGNRVFF,NA
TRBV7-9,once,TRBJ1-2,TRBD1,CASSFVPGQGYGYTF,TGTGCCAGCAGCTTTGTGCCGGGACAGGGATATGGCTACACCTTC
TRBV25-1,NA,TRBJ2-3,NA,CASSEFTEITDTQYF,TGTGCCAGCAGTGAATTCACAGAAATCACAGATACGCAGTATTTT
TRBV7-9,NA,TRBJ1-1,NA,CASSMRNTEAFF,TGTGCCAGTTCAATGCGGAACACTGAAGCTTTCTTT
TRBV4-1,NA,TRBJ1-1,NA,CASRGDNTEAFF,TGCGCCAGCCGGGGGGATAACACTGAAGCTTTCTTT
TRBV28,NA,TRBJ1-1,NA,CASSPLGEGTEAFF,TGTGCCAGCAGTCCCCTGGGGGAGGGCACTGAAGCTTTCTTT
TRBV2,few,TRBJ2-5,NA,CASSVLGARVETQYF,TGTGCCAGCAGTGTTCTGGGGGCGAGGGTCGAGACCCAGTACTTC
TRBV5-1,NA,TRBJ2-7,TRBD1,CASSRTGQPNYEQYF,TGCGCCAGCAGCCGAACGGGACAGCCAAACTACGAGCAGTACTTC
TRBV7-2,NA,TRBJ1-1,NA,CASSLAGRRGTEAFF,TGTGCCAGCAGCTTAGCCGGCCGGAGGGGCACTGAAGCTTTCTTT
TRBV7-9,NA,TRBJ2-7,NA,CASSLGPVQTGRGYEQYF,TGTGCCAGCAGCTTAGGACCCGTGCAGACGGGTAGGGGCTACGAGCAGTACTTC
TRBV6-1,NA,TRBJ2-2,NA,CASSEAVSQDTGELFF,TGTGCCAGCAGTGAAGCGGTCTCGCAGGACACCGGGGAGCTGTTTTTT
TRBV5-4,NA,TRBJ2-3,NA,CASSSSTDTQYF,TGTGCCAGCAGCTCTAGCACAGATACGCAGTATTTT
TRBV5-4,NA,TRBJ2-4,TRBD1,CASSFDRGNIQYF,TGTGCCAGCAGCTTCGACAGGGGAAACATTCAGTACTTC
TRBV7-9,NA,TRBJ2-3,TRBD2,CASSRPVGGEDTQYF,TGTGCCAGCAGTCGACCCGTGGGGGGGGAGGATACGCAGTATTTT
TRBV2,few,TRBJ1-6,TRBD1,CASTPEGQGNSPLHF,TGTGCCAGCACCCCAGAGGGACAGGGGAATTCACCCCTCCACTTT
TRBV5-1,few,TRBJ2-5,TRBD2,CASSHPSGGLQETQYF,TGCGCCAGCAGCCATCCTAGCGGGGGGCTCCAAGAGACCCAGTACTTC
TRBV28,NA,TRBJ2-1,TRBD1,CASRGGIPGNEQFF,TGTGCCAGTCGAGGGGGCATCCCGGGGAATGAGCAGTTCTTC
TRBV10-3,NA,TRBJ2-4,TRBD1,CAIQAGGRNIQYF,TGTGCCATCCAGGCAGGGGGTCGGAACATTCAGTACTTC